This TCR beta chain was obtained from a study of cytomegalovirus exposure and HLA in healthy donors (dated 2017 in TCRdb). Concerning the study at large: An earlier analysis of more than 550 of the donors reported about 280 Gb of sequence data and roughly 120 million unique TCR beta sequences obtained from approximately 180 million T cells. Rather than drawing on any new phenotypic data, the later analysis identified candidate immune exposures from TCR beta sequences and the way those sequences occurred across donors. An earlier analysis of roughly 580 of the donors used high-throughput TCR beta sequencing to judge whether each TCR beta V gene segment behaved as functional or pseudogenic. Alongside the repertoire data, information on donor age, sex, ethnicity and CMV serostatus was compiled. Along with the roughly 700-subject first cohort, a separate validation cohort of over a hundred different subjects was used. Among the 398 genotyped donors, around 81% belonged to the genetic ancestry cluster associated with self-reported Caucasian donors. HLA typing covered class I and class II loci at four-digit resolution. To predict cytomegalovirus infection status, the study brought together high-throughput TCR immunosequencing, statistical association of individual TCRs with disease status, and machine learning. All discovery cohort repertoires had been generated using a single sequencing platform. The aim of the study was to test whether cataloging public T cell receptors could identify signatures of past pathogen exposure. Several DR-DQ haplotypes were handled as single units for association and clustering, since linkage in the cohort was strong. Among about 400 genotyped donors of the cohort, an average of roughly 230,000 unique TCR beta nucleotide sequences was sequenced per donor, of which roughly 17% were non-productive. Typing coverage differed by locus: A, B, C, DRB1 and DQB1 were typed in roughly 620-630 donors, DQA1 in about 500, DPA1 in approximately 600, and DPB1 in 400 to 480. To study patterns of TCR occurrence, a later analysis re-analyzed previously published TCR beta repertoires from several hundred donors and added high-resolution HLA genotyping. Roughly 300 gigabases of sequencing data and approximately 84 million unique TCR sequences were included in an early release covering several hundred HLA-typed donors. Genome-wide SNP genotypes for about three fifths of the roughly 670 donors were used in a later genetic analysis, which treated that subset as a discovery cohort. Using immunosequencing, the study profiled T cell repertoires from about 620 subjects and related those repertoires to cytomegalovirus serostatus.

The CDR3 goes from the cysteine to the phenylalanine over 17 residues. This entry keeps only the CDR3 DNA: 51 bases, framed from base 1. V is cut back by 1 base and J by 6 bases, with 13 bases in the junction unmatched. CDR1 and CDR2, per the germline V gene, are SGHRS and YFSETQ. This clone occurred once. Its antigen is still unknown. Base qualities are not provided; no much larger clone lies one nucleotide away. The cohort consisted of 666 healthy bone marrow donors. Cohort members were all nominally healthy when sampled, although unrecorded immune exposures were likely present. The donor tested CMV seropositive and was one of the 289 seropositive cohort members. Every donor gave a peripheral blood sample, and the peripheral blood mononuclear cells from that sample were used for TCR beta sequencing. Genomic DNA extraction from the blood cell samples was performed with the Qiagen DNeasy Blood Extraction Kit.

Library prep was done by the immunoSEQ multiplex PCR assay. A mixture of 60 forward primers for TCR Vbeta segments and 13 reverse primers for TCR Jbeta segments was used in the multiplex PCR. A multiplex PCR assay on genomic DNA amplified the CDR3 region of rearranged TCR beta genes. The amplified TCR beta libraries were sequenced on the Illumina HiSeq System as 87-base-pair reads. In the paper's pipeline: In a later analysis, roughly 80 million unique TCR beta chains were counted across the roughly 670 repertoires, and about 10 million of these chains were shared by at least two donors. To remove PCR and sequencing errors, raw reads were error-corrected and collapsed into unique sequences using a nearest-neighbor algorithm that merged closely related sequences. To assign V, D and J gene segments, CDR3 sequences were aligned to IMGT reference sequences. Each retained sequence needed at least a six-nucleotide match to both a V gene segment and a J gene segment. Rearrangements were classified as productive when the CDR3 lacked stop codons and remained in frame with V and J, and all other rearrangements were classified as non-productive. CDR3 was defined by IMGT convention, running from the second conserved V-encoded cysteine to the conserved J-encoded phenylalanine. In an earlier analysis of more than 550 of the donors, sequences lacking an unambiguous match to a single V gene segment were excluded. In an earlier analysis of several hundred of the donors, V segments were called functional above 56.7% productive rearrangements and were called segregating when the between-donor standard deviation exceeded 5%. A statistical classification framework was developed to diagnose cytomegalovirus status using the catalog of TCR beta chain sequences. In a later analysis, V and J genes were assigned by comparing TCR nucleotide sequences against IMGT/GENE-DB human TR gene sequences. In a later analysis, CDR3 sequences and most-parsimonious VDJ recombination scenarios were assigned using the TCRdist pipeline. In a later analysis, each TCR beta chain was defined by its CDR3 amino acid sequence together with its V-gene family, and reads without a unique V-gene family were excluded. As a way to deal with suspected cross-contamination and a sequencing artifact, a later analysis dropped nearly 600 nucleotide sequences that were highly shared and had low generation probability. In a later analysis, a clonal expansion index for each public chain was calculated from normalized within-repertoire ranks of inferred template counts. A later analysis computed generation probabilities with a VDJ recombination model fitted to out-of-frame rearrangements, and checked the results against IGoR. In a later analysis, hypergeometric tests were used to score TCR-TCR, TCR-HLA and TCR-CMV co-occurrence, with a repertoire-size bias correction applied to TCR pairs. A later analysis estimated false discovery rates by permuting HLA or CMV assignments 20 times. In a later analysis, co-occurring TCRs were grouped with DBSCAN, and TCRdist sequence similarity was added when clustering was performed within HLA-allele-positive subsets. Repertoires with fewer than 30,000 or more than 120,000 public chains, plus five repertoires with anomalous nucleotide sharing, were excluded from co-occurrence clustering. The table comes from immuneACCESS by way of TCRdb, which keeps in-frame sequences with V and J called. Part of the clones is missing from these tables; in studies checked, under half for an unresolved V gene and the rest for unknown reasons. V and J calls plus clone size are reproduced from that table; the DNA served to infer D and trimming. This sample comprises approximately 100,000 clones, 78% of them detected only once. The top ten constitute roughly 3.9% of the sample.

Results and caveats for the whole study, not just this receptor: Most CMV-associated TCR beta chains appeared to be HLA-restricted in a later analysis, and the HLA associations seemed to be driven largely by CMV exposure. Compared with the roughly 700-donor mean, donors in an Asian-associated ancestry cluster had fewer N-insertions in productive TCRs, according to a later genetic analysis. A later analysis reported that several top co-occurrence clusters appeared linked to parvovirus B19, influenza, CMV and Epstein-Barr virus. A cluster of highly shared sequence variants was judged likely to represent a technical artifact of the sequencing pipeline. An association between a missense DCLRE1C variant and V-gene and J-gene trimming of TCR beta chains was found in a later genetic analysis and replicated in an independent cohort. Because HLA typing was missing for some donors at each locus, association tests included only the typed subset. Immune exposure information for the cohort was limited to CMV serostatus. In an earlier analysis of some 500 of the donors, most TCR beta V segments appeared in productive rearrangements about 90% or about 30% of the time, broadly matching IMGT annotations. Because counts were too low, approximately 18 rarely observed V segments, including chromosome 9 orphons, were excluded from the earlier analysis of 587 of the donors. The study listed 164 TCR beta chains as associated with cytomegalovirus. In a later analysis, TCR association rates were found to vary across HLA loci, with the most associated TCRs seen for DRB1 alleles and the fewest for HLA-C alleles. In a later analysis, HLA-associated TCR beta chains showed more clonal expansion and lower generation probabilities than non-associated chains that were equally common. This cohort had only TCR beta chains sequenced, and the lack of alpha or paired-chain data limited which features could be detected. Correlated functional status among segregating V segments might reflect linkage disequilibrium, but an unknown experimental factor could not be ruled out. Across donors, most TCR sequences were observed very rarely, whereas some public TCRs were present in many individuals. In vitro tests confirmed that a few of the cytomegalovirus-associated TCR beta chains recognize cytomegalovirus antigens. The classifier was reported to diagnose cytomegalovirus status with high specificity and sensitivity in both the original and validation cohorts. According to the authors, the approach could potentially be generalized to other disease states and immunological phenotypes. At a false discovery rate of 0.05, a later analysis linked approximately 18,000 TCR beta sequences to specific HLA alleles. A further reported finding was that TCR beta sequences accurately predicted the HLA-A and HLA-B alleles for most subjects in the first cohort. Strong co-occurrence of HLA alleles, especially DR and DQ, made assigning TCR associations to individual alleles difficult. Some IMGT-functional V segments, including TRBV6-2 and TRBV6-3, could not be distinguished by the 87-base-pair reads and were therefore excluded. Sequencing depth was assumed to be roughly uniform across donors in the presence/absence analyses, though that assumption may not hold.

The TCR sequence derives from a woman aged 40 to 55 in good health and CMV-seropositive. Recombination linked TRBV5-1 to TRBJ2-1; 7 central nucleotides agree with TRBD1. The sample comprised PBMCs. The CDR3 in this case is CASSLLTGSLIGNEQFF. The DNA sequence reads TGCGCCAGCAGCTTGTTGACAGGGTCGTTGATTGGCAATGAGCAGTTCTTC.